A single TCR beta chain is shown here with its context. The sample is drawn from a study of blood T cell repertoires in COVID-19. Method: immunoSEQ multiplex PCR; TCRdb's copy keeps in-frame clones and lacks some. The sample carries hundreds of thousands of clones, 70% to 90% recorded once. The germline V gene encodes CDR1 LNHNV and CDR2 YYDKDF (reference sequence). The length of the CDR3 is 16 residues. V dropped 8 bases and J dropped 0; count of bases not matched to a gene: 10. The chain links TRBV15 to TRBJ1-5, with 7 bases lining up with TRBD1. The material sequenced was peripheral blood. The sequence was collected from a woman aged 40 to 50 who had recovered from COVID-19. The CDR3 sequence: CATLAGGPYSNQPQHF. CDR3 bases: TGTGCCACCCTAGCAGGGGGGCCTTATAGCAATCAGCCCCAGCATTTT.